The 15 T cell receptor beta chains below all came from one sample that was sequenced in a study of T cell repertoires in cytomegalovirus infection. TCRdb called the reads again in MiXCR, with one record for every CDR3 protein. The sample consists of roughly 500,000 distinct CDR3 sequences, more than 15% of them appearing once. Material for sequencing was CD8+ T cells from PBMCs. The origin of the receptors is a human donor in good health (CMV status not recorded). Some clones in this sample may be carry-over from other donors' samples.

With regard to this clonotype: A clone one base away is much larger, so this may be a read error. This sequence joins TRBV7-6 and TRBJ2-2; D call uncertain. The CDR3 extends over 10 amino acids. The V gene's germline CDR1 is SGHVS and CDR2 FNYEAQ. In nucleotides, the CDR3 is TGTGTCAGCGAGTCCGGGGAGCTGTTTTTT. Its protein is CVSESGELFF.

The genes are TRBV5-6 and TRBJ2-1; 9 nucleotides agree with TRBD1. Per germline, CDR1 SGHDT and CDR2 YYEEEE. This CDR3 contains 18 residues. V lost 9 bases, J lost 4 bases, and 20 bases stayed unmatched. The CDR3 sequence: CAIRLAGTGPGVYNEQFF. The CDR3 DNA reads TGTGCCATCCGCTTGGCGGGGACAGGGCCAGGGGTATACAATGAGCAGTTCTTC. Combining the CDR3 with reference TRBV5-6 and TRBJ2-1 gives the whole variable domain DAGVTQSPTHLIKTRGQQVTLRCSPKSGHDTVSWYQQALGQGPQFIFQYYEEEERQRGNFPDRFSGHQFPNYSSELNVNALLLGDSALYLCAIRLAGTGPGVYNEQFFGPGTRLTVL.

In its sample, this clonotype was seen a few times. This sequence joins TRBV5-4 and TRBJ2-5; 10 bases are a match to TRBD1. Germline V gene sequence: CDR1 SGHNT, CDR2 YYREEE (reference sequence). V shed 4 bases, J shed 1 base, and the junction held 7 bases outside the gene matches. The CDR3 consists of 16 residues. The CDR3 spells CASSPGTGDPQETQYF. For the CDR3, the DNA is TGTGCCAGCAGCCCCGGGACAGGGGATCCCCAAGAGACCCAGTACTTC.

The rearrangement joins TRBV18 to TRBJ2-2; weak D call: TRBD1 (5 bases). The germline CDR1 and CDR2 sequences are KGHSH and LQKENI. V was clipped by 2 bases and J by 2 bases, with 18 bases between them. This CDR3 is built from 18 residues. CDR3 loop: CASSPTPSTAFNTGELFF. The CDR3 DNA sequence: TGTGCCAGCTCACCAACGCCTTCGACAGCTTTTAACACCGGGGAGCTGTTTTTT. Complete variable domain (other parts from reference TRBV18 and TRBJ2-2): NAGVMQNPRHLVRRRGQEARLRCSPMKGHSHVYWYRQLPEEGLKFMVYLQKENIIDESGMPKERFSAEFPKEGPSILRIQQVVRGDSAAYFCASSPTPSTAFNTGELFFGEGSRLTVL.

As regards this clonotype: This could be a read error, since a much larger clone is one nucleotide away. The V call is TRBV19, the J call TRBJ1-4, with TRBD1 identical over 8 bases. The CDR3 contains 14 residues. In germline, CDR1 is LNHDA, CDR2 SQIVND (reference sequence). V shed 11 bases and J 4 bases; nucleotides not matched to a gene: 9. The CDR3 DNA reads TGTGCCGTCACTGGGGGACAGGATAATGAAAAACTGTTTTTT. It codes for CAVTGGQDNEKLFF.

The genes are TRBV6-5 and TRBJ2-5; TRBD1 agrees at 10 bases. The germline V gene has CDR1 MNHEY and CDR2 SVGAGI. This CDR3 has 17 residues. V gave up 5 bases and J gave up 1 base; unmatched junction bases: 10. CDR3: CASSRPRDRGFQETQYF. The CDR3 DNA sequence: TGTGCCAGCAGTCGCCCGCGGGACAGGGGATTCCAAGAGACCCAGTACTTC.

The chain uses TRBV20-1 and TRBJ1-2, with 7 nucleotides matching TRBD1. This CDR3 comprises 13 residues. The germline CDR1 and CDR2 sequences are DFQATT and SNEGSKA (reference sequence). Losses at the gene ends were 1 base for V and 8 bases for J; bases not matched to a gene: 7. CDR3 sequence (DNA): TGCAGTGCTAGAGGACAGGGCTTGGAGGGCTACACCTTC. This codes for CSARGQGLEGYTF.

On this clonotype itself: A much larger clone lies one base from this, so it may be a read error. The chain employs TRBV7-9 and TRBJ2-3; no definite D call. The CDR3 extends over 15 amino acids. Per germline, CDR1 SEHNR and CDR2 FQNEAQ (reference sequence). CDR3 in amino acids: CASSSSPGPTDMQYF. CDR3 nucleotides: TGTGCTAGCAGCTCATCCCCGGGCCCAACAGATATGCAGTATTTT.

This clonotype was counted ten times or more. CDR3 residues: CASSSVRFRVAGAPRSTDTQYF. For the CDR3, the DNA is TGTGCCAGCAGCTCTGTCAGGTTCCGAGTAGCGGGAGCCCCTCGTTCCACAGATACGCAGTATTTT. The chain is built from TRBV7-6 and TRBJ2-3, with 9 positions matching TRBD2. The germline CDR1 and CDR2 sequences are SGHVS and FNYEAQ. This CDR3 has 22 amino acids. V lost 4 bases to trimming and J lost 2 bases; unmatched junction nucleotides: 25.

This clonotype was seen a handful of times. The chain couples TRBV29-1 to TRBJ1-5; TRBD1 matches at 12 bases. Germline V gives CDR1 SQVTM, CDR2 ANQGSEA. V shed 7 bases and J 7 bases; nucleotides not matched to a gene: 8. The CDR3 is made up of 14 amino acids. CDR3 loop: CSARDRGRGQPQHF. The CDR3 DNA reads as TGCAGCGCACGGGACAGGGGGCGCGGGCAGCCCCAGCATTTT.

This clonotype was detected ten times or more. This chain links TRBV7-6 with TRBJ2-2; D possibly uses TRBD1 or TRBD2 (5 bases each). The CDR3 spans 15 residues. V shed 5 bases and J shed 1 base, with 11 bases lying between them. Germline V gene sequence: CDR1 SGHVS, CDR2 FNYEAQ. The CDR3: CASSQGERNTGELFF. The CDR3 nucleotides are TGTGCCAGCAGCCAAGGGGAGAGGAACACCGGGGAGCTGTTTTTT.

This clonotype was recorded many times. This chain joins TRBV7-8 and TRBJ1-3; D unresolved. The CDR3 has 16 residues. Germline CDR1 SGHVS, CDR2 FQNEAQ. V was pared by 1 base and J by 3 bases, with 13 bases between. The CDR3 sequence: CASSLGPGLSGNTIYF. CDR3 coding DNA: TGTGCCAGCAGCTTAGGTCCGGGTCTCAGTGGAAACACCATATATTTT.

This clonotype was seen at least ten times. The V gene is TRBV15, the J gene TRBJ2-1, with D perhaps matching TRBD1 (5 bases). Germline CDR1 and CDR2: LNHNV and YYDKDF (reference sequence). Trimming stripped 1 base from V and 8 bases from J, with 18 bases between. This CDR3 contains 16 residues. CDR3 sequence reads: CATSRVGAPAEDEQFF. DNA for the CDR3: TGTGCCACCAGCAGAGTAGGGGCGCCTGCCGAAGATGAGCAGTTCTTC.

This clonotype was counted a few times. The V call is TRBV15, the J call TRBJ1-1, with D perhaps TRBD1 (5 bases). This CDR3 comprises 15 residues. From germline, CDR1 is LNHNV and CDR2 YYDKDF (reference sequence). V shed 0 bases and J shed 4 bases, with 12 bases lying between them. CDR3 bases: TGTGCCACCAGCAGAGATGTAGGGGCAGGCACTGAAGCTTTCTTT. This encodes CATSRDVGAGTEAFF.

V usage is TRBV7-9 and J usage is TRBJ1-2; D not certain. Per the germline V gene, CDR1 is SEHNR and CDR2 is FQNEAQ (reference sequence). Trimming cost V 6 bases and J 6 bases, with 5 bases left between them. The CDR3 loop spans 10 amino acids. In DNA form, the CDR3 reads TGTGCCAGCAGGCTCGATGGCTACACCTTC. Amino acids: CASRLDGYTF.